This TCR beta chain came from a study of CD8 T cells in Susac syndrome. From blood CD8+ and CD4+ T cells, the TCR beta chain was sequenced. Those who served as multiple sclerosis controls were treatment-naive patients with stable or active relapsing-remitting disease. RNA, at 0.5 to 1 ug, was reverse transcribed with random hexamers. Amplification of TCR beta CDR3 by immunoSEQ multiplex PCR spanned 54 Vbeta and 13 Jbeta. MiXCR, applied by TCRdb to the immunoSEQ multiplex PCR reads, yields one record per CDR3 protein. The profile shows about 300,000 distinct CDR3 sequences, 85% of them singletons. The CDR3 contains 14 residues. Germline lookup yields CDR1 LNHDA and CDR2 SQIVND (reference sequence). V was pared by 9 bases and J by 7 bases, with 19 bases between.

This clonotype was sampled from a human donor with multiple sclerosis. The sequenced sample was CD8+ T cells from PBMCs. V is TRBV19 and J is TRBJ2-1; possibly TRBD1 or TRBD2 for D (5 bases each). This chain's CDR3 is CASNPLGVRNEQFF. The CDR3 coding sequence is TGTGCCAGCAACCCCCTGGGGGTTAGGAATGAGCAGTTCTTC. The variable domain in full, completed from reference TRBV19 and TRBJ2-1, reads DGGITQSPKYLFRKEGQNVTLSCEQNLNHDAMYWYRQDPGQGLRLIYYSQIVNDFQKGDIAEGYSVSREKKESFPLTVTSAQKNPTAFYLCASNPLGVRNEQFFGPGTRLTVL.